This passage covers 19 T cell receptor beta chains from one sample sequenced in a study of CD8 T cells in Susac syndrome. Random hexamers were used to reverse transcribe the RNA input (roughly 0.5 to 1 ug). Each CDR3 protein gets one entry after TCRdb re-called the immunoSEQ multiplex PCR reads with MiXCR. This table holds 130,000 to 150,000 distinct CDR3 sequences, approximately 93% found once. Material: CD4+ T cells from PBMCs. These receptors came from a human donor in good health.

This chain uses TRBV7-9 with TRBJ2-7; 14 positions agree with TRBD2. This CDR3 contains 15 residues. V dropped 5 bases and J dropped 5; count of bases not matched to a gene: 5. Germline CDR1 SEHNR, CDR2 FQNEAQ (reference sequence). The DNA of the CDR3 is TGTGCCAGCAGCCTCAGACTAGCGGGAGGGAACGAGCAGTACTTC. It encodes CASSLRLAGGNEQYF.

The genes are TRBV3-1 and TRBJ1-2, with D tentatively TRBD1 (6 bases). Looked up from germline, CDR1 is LGHDT and CDR2 is YNNKEL (reference sequence). V shed 1 base and J shed 6 bases, with 9 bases lying between them. The CDR3 totals 13 residues. The CDR3 loop is CASSQAGDDGYTF. CDR3 DNA sequence: TGTGCCAGCAGCCAAGCAGGGGACGATGGCTACACCTTC.

The chain links TRBV19 to TRBJ2-7, with 7 bases identical to TRBD1. V gave up 5 bases and J gave up 2 bases; unmatched junction bases: 6. Germline V CDR1 and CDR2: LNHDA, SQIVND (reference sequence). The CDR3 is 14 amino acids. The CDR3 is CASSPHDRAYEQYF. The CDR3 DNA sequence: TGTGCCAGTAGTCCCCACGACAGGGCCTACGAGCAGTACTTC. The whole variable domain, remainder taken from reference TRBV19 and TRBJ2-7, is DGGITQSPKYLFRKEGQNVTLSCEQNLNHDAMYWYRQDPGQGLRLIYYSQIVNDFQKGDIAEGYSVSREKKESFPLTVTSAQKNPTAFYLCASSPHDRAYEQYFGPGTRLTVT.

The CDR3 loop is CASSPVRGPTEAFF. In DNA, the CDR3 is TGTGCCAGCTCACCCGTCCGGGGGCCGACTGAAGCTTTCTTT. The genes are TRBV18 and TRBJ1-1, with D perhaps TRBD1 (6 bases). With 3 bases removed from V and 5 bases from J, the gap between germline ends came to 13 bases. This CDR3 is built from 14 residues. Germline CDR1 KGHSH, CDR2 LQKENI.

The chain carries TRBV10-2 and TRBJ2-3; D is undetermined. Trimming took off 8 bases at V and 3 bases at J, with 6 bases between the two ends. There are 11 residues in the CDR3. CDR1 and CDR2 (germline): WSHSY, SAAADI. DNA of the CDR3: TGCGCCAGCGCAGTAACAGATACGCAGTATTTT. Translated, it gives CASAVTDTQYF.

This rearrangement joins TRBV29-1 to TRBJ1-1; TRBD1 might be the D (5 bases). Trimming cost V 0 bases and J 3 bases, with 5 bases left between them. Germline V gene data show CDR1 as SQVTM and CDR2 as ANQGSEA. The CDR3 consists of 12 residues. In DNA form, the CDR3 reads TGCAGCGTTGAAGAGGGGGACACTGAAGCTTTCTTT. This translates into CSVEEGDTEAFF.

The V call is TRBV28, the J call TRBJ1-5; 8 nucleotides match TRBD1. Germline CDR1 and CDR2: MDHEN and SYDVKM. With 7 bases clipped from V and 5 bases from J, the junction kept 7 bases outside the gene matches. The CDR3 runs to 14 residues. CDR3 residues: CASTRDRMDQPQHF. The CDR3 DNA reads TGTGCCAGCACCCGGGACAGGATGGATCAGCCCCAGCATTTT.

The V call is TRBV7-9, the J call TRBJ2-7; 14 positions match TRBD2. V lost 4 bases, J lost 0 bases, and 2 bases stayed unmatched. The CDR3 is 16 amino acids. In germline, CDR1 is SEHNR, CDR2 FQNEAQ (reference sequence). This chain's CDR3 is CASSWGTSGSSYEQYF. DNA of the CDR3: TGTGCCAGCAGCTGGGGGACTAGCGGGAGCTCCTACGAGCAGTACTTC.

This clonotype occurred once. The V gene is TRBV7-9, the J gene TRBJ1-4, with a weak D call TRBD1 (5 bases). The CDR3 runs to 14 residues. Per the germline V gene, CDR1 is SEHNR and CDR2 is FQNEAQ (reference sequence). V lost 2 bases and J lost 6, with 10 bases in between. The CDR3: CASSLSGRDEKLFF. Here the CDR3 DNA reads TGTGCCAGCAGCTTATCAGGGAGGGATGAAAAACTGTTTTTT.

This clonotype has a single count. The chain links TRBV30 to TRBJ2-3; tentative D call: TRBD2 (7 bases). Germline V gives CDR1 GTSNPN, CDR2 SVGIG (reference sequence). The CDR3 totals 15 residues. Trimming pared 2 bases from V and 3 bases from J, leaving 15 bases between. CDR3 residues: CAWSTGGRDTDTQYF. The CDR3 region has the DNA TGTGCCTGGAGTACCGGGGGGCGGGATACAGATACGCAGTATTTT.

The chain recombines TRBV12-3 or TRBV12-4 with TRBJ2-7, with 7 bases aligning to TRBD1. The J segment lost 2 bases and the V segment lost 7 bases, leaving 8 bases of the junction unmatched. There are 14 residues in the CDR3. The CDR3 DNA reads as TGTGCCAGCACCGACAGGGTGGGGCCCTACGAGCAGTACTTC. Its protein product is CASTDRVGPYEQYF.

The chain uses TRBV29-1 and TRBJ2-1; D gene unclear. V was trimmed by 4 bases and J by 5 bases, leaving 9 bases between them. This CDR3 has 12 residues. Germline V gene data show CDR1 as SQVTM and CDR2 as ANQGSEA. CDR3 sequence (DNA): TGCAGCGTTGGCGTTGGGAACAATGAGCAGTTCTTC. The encoded protein is CSVGVGNNEQFF.

The rearrangement links TRBV6-2 or TRBV6-3 to TRBJ2-1, with no clear D. V gave up 2 bases and J gave up 12 bases, with 8 bases separating them. Per germline, CDR1 MNHEY and CDR2 SVGEGT. The CDR3 is 11 amino acids. The CDR3 sequence is CASSYGQSQFF. The CDR3 coding sequence is TGTGCCAGCAGTTACGGCCAGTCGCAGTTCTTC.

The chain recombines TRBV9 with TRBJ2-2, with D unresolved. Germline assignment: CDR1 SGDLS and CDR2 YYNGEE. This CDR3 has 16 residues. V was trimmed by 3 bases and J by 8 bases, leaving 20 bases between them. The CDR3 spells CASSARRPEVAGELFF. DNA of the CDR3: TGTGCCAGCAGCGCACGCCGACCGGAAGTTGCTGGGGAGCTGTTTTTT.

The chain combines TRBV19 with TRBJ1-5; 11 bases are shared with TRBD1. Germline V CDR1 and CDR2: LNHDA, SQIVND (reference sequence). The CDR3 has 15 residues. V shed 10 bases and J 0 bases; nucleotides not matched to a gene: 5. For the CDR3, the DNA is TGTGCCACCCGGGACAGGGGGGGTAGCAATCAGCCCCAGCATTTT. Translating it yields CATRDRGGSNQPQHF.

The gene calls are TRBV3-1 and TRBJ2-5; D gene unclear. CDR1 and CDR2 from the germline V gene are LGHDT and YNNKEL (reference sequence). V shed 1 base and J shed 5 bases, with 5 bases lying between them. This CDR3 is built from 12 residues. The CDR3 spells CASSQVQETQYF. The CDR3 nucleotides are TGTGCCAGCAGCCAAGTGCAGGAGACCCAGTACTTC.

The table lists this clonotype with a count of one. The rearrangement joins TRBV7-9 to TRBJ1-1; D remains ambiguous. The V and J ends lost 1 base and 7 bases respectively, with 4 bases between them. In germline, CDR1 is SEHNR, CDR2 FQNEAQ (reference sequence). The CDR3 length is 11 residues. The CDR3 DNA reads as TGTGCCAGCAGCTTAGTAAGTGAAGCTTTCTTT. Amino acids: CASSLVSEAFF.

This chain joins TRBV6-2 or TRBV6-3 and TRBJ2-5, with D uncertain. The germline CDR1 and CDR2 sequences are MNHEY and SVGEGT. The CDR3 is made up of 14 amino acids. V was cut by 7 bases and J by 2 bases, with 14 bases left in between. This CDR3 is CASIQDGVQETQYF. The DNA of the CDR3 is TGTGCCAGCATCCAGGATGGGGTACAAGAGACCCAGTACTTC.

This chain joins TRBV6-2 or TRBV6-3 and TRBJ2-3; D unclear. The CDR3 covers 14 residues. Trimming took off 5 bases at V and 6 bases at J, with 15 bases between the two ends. Germline-derived CDR1 and CDR2 are MNHEY and SVGEGT. The CDR3 DNA reads TGTGCCAGCAGTCCCCCAGAGGTTCTGGATACGCAGTATTTT. Its translation: CASSPPEVLDTQYF.